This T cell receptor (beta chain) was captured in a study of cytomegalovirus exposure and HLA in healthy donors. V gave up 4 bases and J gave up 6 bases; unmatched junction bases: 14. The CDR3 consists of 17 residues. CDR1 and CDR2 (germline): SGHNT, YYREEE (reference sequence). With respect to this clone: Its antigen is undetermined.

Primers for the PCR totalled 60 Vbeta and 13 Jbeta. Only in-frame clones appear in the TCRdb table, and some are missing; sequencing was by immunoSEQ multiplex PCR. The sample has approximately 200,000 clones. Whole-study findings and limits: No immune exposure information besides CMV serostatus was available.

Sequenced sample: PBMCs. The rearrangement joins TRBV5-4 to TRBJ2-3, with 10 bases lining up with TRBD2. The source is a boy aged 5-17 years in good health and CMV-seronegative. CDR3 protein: CASSPVFSAGGRDTQYF. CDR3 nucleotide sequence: TGTGCCAGCAGCCCCGTGTTTTCAGCGGGGGGGAGGGATACGCAGTATTTT.